This T cell receptor (beta chain) was found in a study of vaccination effects on CD4 cells after COVID-19. General study points: Cross-reactivity with common cold coronaviruses was shown by only 1 of 255 vaccine-induced clones in healthy vaccinees. The study dataset contains few convalescent patients and includes no early post-infection timepoints. Both infection-induced and vaccine-induced clones contracted markedly at late post-vaccination timepoints.

Before any sequencing was done, the ViraFEST assay used viral peptide pools to expand antigen-specific CD4+ T cells. Cells that had been cultured for approximately eleven days were the source of isolated CD4+ T cells. The vaccine recipients had no prior SARS-CoV-2 infection, with negative nucleocapsid antibodies. Each culture well received about 2 million PBMC. These cells were then cultured in IMDM with 9.5 to 10 IU/ml IL-2 and 7.5 to 10 ug/ml peptides. Data came from immunoSEQ multiplex PCR; TCRdb stores just in-frame clones and leaves some out. The table records tens of thousands of clones, 65% to 80% of them present only once. CDR1 is DFQATT and CDR2 is SNEGSKA in the germline V gene (reference sequence). The CDR3 is made up of 15 amino acids. V dropped 3 bases and J dropped 6; count of bases not matched to a gene: 8. As to this clone: Its antigen is not known.

The TCR comes from a human donor who received a COVID-19 vaccine. The sample in question was CD4+ T cells from PBMCs cultured with HCoV-NL63 spike peptides, obtained before COVID-19 vaccination. The J gene is TRBJ2-1, the V gene TRBV20-1; 10 bases are a match to TRBD2. The CDR3 coding sequence is TGCAGTGCTAGTGACGATTGGACTAGCGGCAATGAGCAGTTCTTC. Protein: CSASDDWTSGNEQFF.